This T cell receptor (beta chain) was recovered during a study of cytomegalovirus exposure and HLA in healthy donors (dated by TCRdb to the late 2010s). Study-level background: According to a later analysis, one platform produced both the roughly 110 validation repertoires and the roughly 640 repertoires of the first cohort. The study aimed to test whether signatures of past pathogen exposure could be identified by cataloging public T cell receptors. Along with the roughly 670-subject first cohort, a separate validation cohort of over 90 different subjects was used. The study combined high-throughput TCR immunosequencing, statistical association of individual TCRs with disease status, and machine learning to predict cytomegalovirus infection status.

The protocol used for the library was the immunoSEQ multiplex PCR assay. The study's processing was this. A statistical classification framework was built for diagnosing cytomegalovirus status from the catalog of TCR beta chain sequences. TCRdb retrieved this table from immuneACCESS and kept in-frame rearrangements only. Not all clones are present; in checked studies, unresolved V genes account for under half, and no reason is known for the remainder. The DNA was the basis for D and trimming; V, J and clone size are from that table. For this sample the table gives around 260,000 clones, of which about nine tenths were detected only once. Jointly, the top ten make up approximately 3% of the sample. Only a few counts were recorded for this clone. Its antigen remains unidentified. No per-base quality is available; no much larger clone lies one base away. Points the paper makes about the study in general: A total of fewer than 200 TCR beta chains were listed by the study as associated with cytomegalovirus. The classifier was reported to diagnose cytomegalovirus status with high specificity and sensitivity in both the original cohort and the validation cohort. Of the cluster scores, 90% to 95% were above 0 in a later analysis, which found that TCRs clustered in the first cohort also tended to co-occur in the roughly 130 validation repertoires. A later analysis lacked HLA typing for the validation cohort, so it scored co-occurrence in that cohort across all 120 repertoires. According to the authors, the approach could potentially be generalized to other disease states and immunological phenotypes. A few of the identified cytomegalovirus-associated TCR beta chains were confirmed in vitro to be specific for cytomegalovirus antigens. Most TCR sequences were observed very rarely across donors, whereas some public TCRs were present in many individuals.

Donors formed part of the validation cohort, which comprised about 130 subjects and was distinct from the first cohort of 550 to 850 subjects. The receptor's source is a young woman in good health and CMV-seronegative. Sequencing was done on a sample of PBMCs.

The CDR3 in this case is CASSLLSRLASYEQYF. The DNA sequence is TGTGCCAGCAGCTTACTATCGCGTCTAGCGTCCTACGAGCAGTACTTC. The chain was built from TRBV11-2 and TRBJ2-7; a weak D assignment points to TRBD2 (6 bases agree). Measured from the cysteine to the phenylalanine, the CDR3 is 16 residues long. The retained sequence is limited to the CDR3, 48 bases, with the frame set at the first base. Cut back by 2 bases and 1 base, the V and J ends lie 15 bases apart. The germline V gene gives CDR1 as SGHAT and CDR2 as FQNNGV.